A single T cell receptor (beta chain) is shown here with its context. In the source study's methods: Reference gene primer amplification yielded estimated nucleated cell counts. Measured with immunoSEQ multiplex PCR; TCRdb has only the in-frame clones, and not every one. V and J calls and clone size are as listed in that table; D and trimming were resolved from the DNA. The table records about 120,000 clones, more than 75% of them present only once. The source of the sample is a study of blood T cell repertoires in COVID-19. Study in general: The United States, Italy and Spain supplied acute and convalescent COVID-19 samples.

Per germline, CDR1 LNHDA and CDR2 SQIVND (reference sequence). The CDR3 is made up of 17 amino acids. V lost 5 bases and J 0 bases, leaving 17 bases between the germline ends. This clonotype was obtained from a man aged 50-59 years with active COVID-19. Sequenced sample: peripheral blood. The gene calls are TRBV19 and TRBJ2-4; a possible D gene is TRBD2 (5 bases). The CDR3 is CASSPEGGGLAKNIQYF. The CDR3 DNA follows: TGTGCCAGTAGTCCCGAGGGCGGCGGGCTAGCCAAAAACATTCAGTACTTC.